The next 5 T cell receptor beta chains were all read from a single sample in a study of beta chain features in type 1 diabetes. The authors reverse transcribed all of the isolated RNA, so sequencing captured expressed TCRB transcripts. Here immunoSEQ multiplex PCR was the method, and the copy in TCRdb shows in-frame clones only, minus some. The profile covers 900,000 or so clones, with roughly 16% appearing a single time and about 0.02% taken by the ten largest. Source material: naive CD4+ T cells from blood. These receptors were taken from a woman aged 18-30 years in good health.

CDR3 amino acids: CASSIYVSGANVLTF. The DNA for the CDR3 is TGTGCCAGCAGCATATACGTCTCTGGGGCCAACGTCCTGACTTTC. J is TRBJ2-6 and V is TRBV7-2; D not resolved. The germline gives CDR1 SGHTA, CDR2 FQGNSA. V shed 5 bases and J shed 0 bases, with 8 bases lying between them. This CDR3 is built from 15 residues.

There are a few counts of this clone. The chain has TRBV12-5 and TRBJ2-2; the D gene could be TRBD1 or TRBD2 (5 bases each). Trimming left V 3 bases short and J 8 bases short, with 16 bases between. In germline, CDR1 is LGHNT, CDR2 FRNRAP. The CDR3 loop spans 15 amino acids. In nucleotides, the CDR3 is TGTGCTAGTGGTTTCGATTATAGGGGAGCGGGGGAGCTGTTTTTT. This codes for CASGFDYRGAGELFF.

This clone was counted only a few times. V and J are TRBV5-1 and TRBJ1-1; D unresolved. Trimming took off 0 bases at V and 2 bases at J, with 5 bases between the two ends. Germline values: CDR1 SGHRS, CDR2 YFSETQ. The CDR3 is 13 residues long. The CDR3 protein is CASSLGHNTEAFF. In DNA, the CDR3 is TGCGCCAGCAGCTTGGGGCACAACACTGAAGCTTTCTTT. Full variable domain (outside the CDR3, taken from reference TRBV5-1 and TRBJ1-1): KAGVTQTPRYLIKTRGQQVTLSCSPISGHRSVSWYQQTPGQGLQFLFEYFSETQRNKGNFPGRFSGRQFSNSRSEMNVSTLELGDSALYLCASSLGHNTEAFFGQGTRLTVV.

This chain uses TRBV18 with TRBJ2-5, with 9 bases identical to TRBD1. Germline V gives CDR1 KGHSH, CDR2 LQKENI. The V and J ends lost 2 bases and 2 bases, in that order; junction bases with no gene match: 3. There are 15 residues in the CDR3. CDR3 sequence reads: CASSPTGGIQETQYF. For the CDR3, the DNA is TGTGCCAGCTCACCAACAGGGGGCATACAAGAGACCCAGTACTTC.

V and J are TRBV4-2 and TRBJ2-7; D perhaps matches TRBD2 (7 bases). The V end was cut by 0 bases, the J end by 2 bases, with 17 bases between. The CDR3 has 17 amino acids. In germline, CDR1 is LGHNA, CDR2 YNFKEQ. The CDR3 DNA reads TGTGCCAGCAGCCAAGAGGGGGGGGCTAGCGTCCCCTACGAGCAGTACTTC. Amino acid sequence: CASSQEGGASVPYEQYF.